These 30 T cell receptor beta chains were all obtained from the same sample, sequenced in a study of B cell selection in AIRE deficiency. Conventional CD4 T cells were sorted as CD4+CD127+ cells. Assay used: immunoSEQ multiplex PCR; TCRdb lists only in-frame clones, some missing. This table has some 22,000 clones, 90% to 97% appearing once. What was sequenced was CD4+CD127+ conventional T cells sorted from PBMCs. The receptors were sampled from a human donor in good health.

The chain combines TRBV19 with TRBJ1-1, with unresolved D. Trimming took 6 bases from V and 2 from J, leaving 4 bases between them. Germline CDR1 and CDR2: LNHDA and SQIVND (reference sequence). The CDR3 has 11 residues. This chain's CDR3 is CASRTNTEAFF. The CDR3 bases are TGTGCCAGTAGAACAAACACTGAAGCTTTCTTT. Based on the CDR3 plus reference TRBV19 and TRBJ1-1, the full variable domain is DGGITQSPKYLFRKEGQNVTLSCEQNLNHDAMYWYRQDPGQGLRLIYYSQIVNDFQKGDIAEGYSVSREKKESFPLTVTSAQKNPTAFYLCASRTNTEAFFGQGTRLTVV.

V and J are TRBV6-6 and TRBJ2-5, with 9 bases lining up with TRBD1. The germline V gene has CDR1 MNHNY and CDR2 SVGAGI (reference sequence). This CDR3 is 14 amino acids long. Trimming took 2 bases from V and 5 from J; bases not matched to a gene: 3. The CDR3 is CASSYGQGRETQYF. CDR3 coding DNA: TGTGCCAGCAGTTACGGACAGGGGAGGGAGACCCAGTACTTC.

The gene calls are TRBV18 and TRBJ1-5; TRBD1 is a possible D gene (6 bases). Per the germline V gene, CDR1 is KGHSH and CDR2 is LQKENI. V gave up 5 bases and J gave up 4 bases, with 12 bases separating them. The CDR3 is 14 amino acids. The CDR3 here is CASSALQGNQPQHF. The CDR3 region has the DNA TGTGCCAGCTCAGCCCTACAGGGTAATCAGCCCCAGCATTTT.

The chain combines TRBV2 with TRBJ2-5; TRBD2 matches 11 bases. The CDR3 runs 15 residues. In germline, CDR1 is SNHLY, CDR2 FYNNEI. V was clipped by 2 bases and J by 5 bases; unmatched bases: 4. This chain's CDR3 is CASSELAGGEETQYF. Here the CDR3 DNA reads TGTGCCAGCAGTGAACTAGCGGGGGGTGAGGAGACCCAGTACTTC.

This chain links TRBV2 with TRBJ1-1, with D possibly TRBD1 on 6 matching bases. V lost 7 bases and J lost 4, with 13 bases in between. From germline, CDR1 is SNHLY and CDR2 FYNNEI. There are 13 residues in the CDR3. The CDR3 region is CASTRVGATEAFF. The CDR3 region has the DNA TGTGCCAGCACTCGAGTGGGGGCCACTGAAGCTTTCTTT.

The genes are TRBV10-1 and TRBJ2-1; tentatively, D is TRBD2 (7 bases). The CDR3 spans 14 residues. CDR1 WNHNN and CDR2 SYGVQD come from the germline V gene (reference sequence). Trimming took off 5 bases at V and 8 bases at J, with 16 bases between the two ends. CDR3 coding DNA: TGCGCCAGCAGTCGAGGGAGGGGGTTGGATGAGCAGTTCTTC. Translating it yields CASSRGRGLDEQFF.

CDR3 DNA: TGTGCCAGCAGCTCCGGCGGGGCAGATACGCAGTATTTT. Translating gives CASSSGGADTQYF. The chain carries TRBV7-8 and TRBJ2-3; D is perhaps TRBD2 (6 bases). The CDR3 is 13 residues long. V was trimmed by 4 bases and J by 4 bases, leaving 9 bases between them. Germline V gives CDR1 SGHVS, CDR2 FQNEAQ.

The chain has TRBV7-9 and TRBJ2-5, with TRBD1 matching over 8 bases. Trimming at V came to 3 bases and at J to 7 bases, leaving 16 bases not matched to a gene. CDR1 is SEHNR, CDR2 FQNEAQ, per germline (reference sequence). The CDR3 spans 17 residues. DNA of the CDR3: TGTGCCAGCAGCTTTCCCGACCCGACGACAGGGGCCGGGACCCAGTACTTC. Amino acids: CASSFPDPTTGAGTQYF.

The chain is built from TRBV23-1 and TRBJ1-5; 9 bases agree with TRBD1. TRBV23-1 is assigned to the ORF class and has an uncertain function. This CDR3 is built from 17 residues. V was clipped by 3 bases and J by 3 bases; unmatched bases: 9. The CDR3 DNA reads as TGCGCCAGCAGTCACCCCAGGACAGGGGTCGACAATCAGCCCCAGCATTTT. Its protein is CASSHPRTGVDNQPQHF.

The chain uses TRBV11-2 and TRBJ2-7, with TRBD2 matching 13 bases. This CDR3 spans 17 amino acids. The germline V gene encodes CDR1 SGHAT and CDR2 FQNNGV. Losses at the gene ends were 0 bases for V and 2 bases for J; bases not matched to a gene: 4. The CDR3, as DNA: TGTGCCAGCAGCTTAGATCACGGACTAGCGGGGGCCTACGAGCAGTACTTC. It codes for CASSLDHGLAGAYEQYF.

The rearrangement links TRBV6-5 to TRBJ2-2; perhaps TRBD1 as D (7 bases). V was shortened by 4 bases and J by 6 bases, with 12 bases between the two germline ends. This CDR3 is 14 amino acids long. In germline, CDR1 is MNHEY, CDR2 SVGAGI. The CDR3 sequence: CASSSWRGPGELFF. For the CDR3, the DNA is TGTGCCAGCAGTTCGTGGAGGGGGCCCGGGGAGCTGTTTTTT.

The V call is TRBV9, the J call TRBJ2-1; D remains ambiguous. The CDR3 totals 11 residues. Per the germline V gene, CDR1 is SGDLS and CDR2 is YYNGEE. Trimming removed 1 base at V and 8 bases at J, with 4 bases between. The CDR3 region has the DNA TGTGCCAGCAGCGTAAGGGATGAGCAGTTCTTC. Protein sequence: CASSVRDEQFF.

The chain carries TRBV2 and TRBJ1-4; D not certain. Germline values: CDR1 SNHLY, CDR2 FYNNEI. The length of the CDR3 is 14 residues. Trimming removed 2 bases at V and 7 bases at J, with 11 bases between. The CDR3 DNA reads as TGTGCCAGCAGTGAACTCAGGTTAAGTGAAAAACTGTTTTTT. Translation gives CASSELRLSEKLFF. Full variable domain (rest looked up from reference TRBV2 and TRBJ1-4): EPEVTQTPSHQVTQMGQEVILRCVPISNHLYFYWYRQILGQKVEFLVSFYNNEISEKSEIFDDQFSVERPDGSNFTLKIRSTKLEDSAMYFCASSELRLSEKLFFGSGTQLSVL.

The chain carries TRBV19 and TRBJ1-5, with 7 nucleotides matching TRBD1. Trimming cost V 5 bases and J 0 bases; bases outside gene matches: 4. The CDR3 is 15 residues long. Germline V gene lookup returns CDR1 LNHDA and CDR2 SQIVND (reference sequence). In DNA form, the CDR3 reads TGTGCCAGTAGTCCGGACAGGTATAGCAATCAGCCCCAGCATTTT. It is translated as CASSPDRYSNQPQHF.

This chain connects TRBV6-5 to TRBJ1-1, with 8 bases that match TRBD1. Per germline, CDR1 MNHEY and CDR2 SVGAGI. There are 14 residues in the CDR3. Losses at the gene ends were 4 bases for V and 6 bases for J; bases not matched to a gene: 7. The CDR3 DNA is TGTGCCAGCAGTTCGGGACAGGTTGGGGCTGAAGCTTTCTTT. Translation gives CASSSGQVGAEAFF.

The rearrangement links TRBV28 to TRBJ1-2; no firm D call. The CDR3 extends over 16 amino acids. The V gene lost 6 bases and the J gene lost 4 bases, with 21 bases spanning the gap. Germline lookup yields CDR1 MDHEN and CDR2 SYDVKM. This CDR3 is CASRTKSDPGVYGYTF. In DNA, the CDR3 is TGTGCCAGCAGGACGAAGTCGGACCCGGGAGTCTATGGCTACACCTTC.

The V call is TRBV30, the J call TRBJ2-3; 10 positions agree with TRBD2. The CDR3 totals 15 residues. The V segment lost 0 bases and the J segment 8 bases; nucleotides outside the gene matches: 8. The germline V gene has CDR1 GTSNPN and CDR2 SVGIG (reference sequence). CDR3 sequence: CAWSVRRAGGPTQYF. The CDR3 nucleotides read TGTGCCTGGAGTGTACGGAGAGCGGGGGGGCCTACGCAGTATTTT.

The chain's CDR3 is CASITSGSTDTQYF. CDR3 bases: TGTGCCAGCATAACTAGCGGTAGCACAGATACGCAGTATTTT. The chain is built from TRBV6-1 and TRBJ2-3, with TRBD2 identical over 8 bases. V gave up 7 bases and J gave up 0 bases; unmatched junction bases: 3. Germline CDR1 MNHNS, CDR2 SASEGT. The CDR3 runs 14 residues.

The rearrangement links TRBV7-5 to TRBJ2-1. TRBV7-5 is annotated as a pseudogene. This CDR3 is 12 amino acids long. The CDR3, as DNA: TGTGTCAGAAGCTTAAGTAGGAATGAGCAGTTCTTC. Encoded protein: CVRSLSRNEQFF.

The chain couples TRBV5-1 to TRBJ1-3; D might be TRBD1 (5 bases). The CDR3 consists of 16 residues. CDR1 is SGHRS and CDR2 is YFSETQ in the germline V gene. V lost 4 bases, J lost 2 bases, and 16 bases lay in between. CDR3 coding DNA: TGCGCCAGCAGCCTTTCCAGCCAGGGACCTGGAAACACCATATATTTT. Translating gives CASSLSSQGPGNTIYF.

The gene calls are TRBV7-2 and TRBJ1-2; 8 positions match TRBD1. The V and J ends lost 1 base and 4 bases, in that order; junction bases with no gene match: 2. The CDR3 runs 14 residues. Looked up from germline, CDR1 is SGHTA and CDR2 is FQGNSA. CDR3 loop: CASSLEDRVYGYTF. In nucleotides, the CDR3 is TGTGCCAGCAGCTTAGAGGACAGGGTCTATGGCTACACCTTC.

V usage is TRBV5-6 and J usage is TRBJ2-7; no clear D. Trimming took 0 bases from V and 2 from J, leaving 9 bases between them. The CDR3 has 14 residues. The germline CDR1 and CDR2 sequences are SGHDT and YYEEEE. The CDR3 is CASSLAGSTYEQYF. As DNA, the CDR3 is TGTGCCAGCAGCTTGGCAGGCAGCACCTACGAGCAGTACTTC.

V usage is TRBV27 and J usage is TRBJ1-5; 7 nucleotides match TRBD1. The germline gives CDR1 MNHEY, CDR2 SMNVEV (reference sequence). V was pared by 7 bases and J by 6 bases, with 15 bases of the junction left unmatched. The CDR3 contains 16 residues. The CDR3 DNA reads as TGTGCCAGCAACCCAGGGAGGGGGCGGATGATTCAGCCCCAGCATTTT. It encodes CASNPGRGRMIQPQHF.

V and J are TRBV4-1 and TRBJ1-1, with a tentative D call TRBD1 (5 bases). The CDR3 sequence is 16 residues long. The germline V gene encodes CDR1 MGHRA and CDR2 YSYEKL. V gave up 3 bases and J gave up 5 bases, with 19 bases separating them. CDR3 protein: CASSHVFPGKGTEAFF. The CDR3 DNA is TGCGCCAGCAGCCACGTGTTTCCGGGGAAGGGGACTGAAGCTTTCTTT.

The genes are TRBV9 and TRBJ1-2; a weak D match, TRBD1 (5 bases). The ends were cut back, 3 bases at V and 3 bases at J, with 9 bases in the middle. The CDR3 has 13 residues. Germline CDR1 reads SGDLS; CDR2 reads YYNGEE. The CDR3 DNA sequence: TGTGCCAGCAGCGGGGACCGTGACTATGGCTACACCTTC. It codes for CASSGDRDYGYTF.

The V gene is TRBV30, the J gene TRBJ2-4; D unresolved. V dropped 1 base and J dropped 5 bases, with 3 bases sitting between them. Germline assignment: CDR1 GTSNPN and CDR2 SVGIG (reference sequence). The length of the CDR3 is 11 residues. CDR3 sequence reads: CAWSAENIQYF. The CDR3 nucleotides are TGTGCCTGGAGTGCCGAAAACATTCAGTACTTC.

This chain connects TRBV6-5 to TRBJ1-5; 9 bases match TRBD1. The CDR3 is made up of 14 amino acids. V shed 6 bases, J shed 2 bases, and the junction held 2 bases outside the gene matches. Germline-derived CDR1 and CDR2 are MNHEY and SVGAGI. CDR3 residues: CASRRQGGNQPQHF. The CDR3 DNA sequence: TGTGCCAGCAGACGACAGGGGGGCAATCAGCCCCAGCATTTT.

The V call is TRBV25-1, the J call TRBJ1-1, with TRBD1 matching 8 bases. CDR1 MGHDK and CDR2 SYGVNS come from the germline V gene. The CDR3 length is 15 residues. V gave up 0 bases and J gave up 7 bases; unmatched junction bases: 7. CDR3 coding DNA: TGTGCCAGCAGTGAATATTGGACAGGGAACGGTGAAGCTTTCTTT. Protein sequence: CASSEYWTGNGEAFF. The entire variable domain, with the rest obtained from reference TRBV25-1 and TRBJ1-1, is as follows: EADIYQTPRYLVIGTGKKITLECSQTMGHDKMYWYQQDPGMELHLIHYSYGVNSTEKGDLSSESTVSRIRTEHFPLTLESARPSHTSQYLCASSEYWTGNGEAFFGQGTRLTVV.

J is TRBJ1-4 and V is TRBV5-1; 8 bases match TRBD1. The CDR3 is 14 residues long. CDR1 and CDR2 from the germline V gene are SGHRS and YFSETQ. With V trimmed by 3 bases and J by 5 bases, 3 bases remained unmatched. In DNA form, the CDR3 reads TGCGCCAGCAGCTGGACAGGGTGGAATGAAAAACTGTTTTTT. This translates into CASSWTGWNEKLFF.

The chain uses TRBV5-4 and TRBJ1-3; D perhaps matches TRBD1 (6 bases). V lost 3 bases and J 2 bases, leaving 9 bases between the germline ends. The CDR3 is made up of 14 amino acids. CDR1 and CDR2 from the germline V gene are SGHNT and YYREEE (reference sequence). CDR3 bases: TGTGCCAGCAGCTCGGACAGAGCTGGAAACACCATATATTTT. Encoded protein: CASSSDRAGNTIYF.